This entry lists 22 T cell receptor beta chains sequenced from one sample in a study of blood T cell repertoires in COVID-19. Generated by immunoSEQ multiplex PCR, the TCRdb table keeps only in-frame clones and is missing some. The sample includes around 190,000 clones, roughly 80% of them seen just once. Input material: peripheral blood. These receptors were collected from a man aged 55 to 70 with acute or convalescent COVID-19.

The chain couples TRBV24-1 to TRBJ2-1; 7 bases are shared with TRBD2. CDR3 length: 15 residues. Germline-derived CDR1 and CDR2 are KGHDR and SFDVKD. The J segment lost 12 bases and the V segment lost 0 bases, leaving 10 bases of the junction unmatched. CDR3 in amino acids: CATSDLVGGVGGQFF. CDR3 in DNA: TGTGCCACCAGTGATTTGGTGGGGGGGGTTGGGGGGCAGTTCTTC.

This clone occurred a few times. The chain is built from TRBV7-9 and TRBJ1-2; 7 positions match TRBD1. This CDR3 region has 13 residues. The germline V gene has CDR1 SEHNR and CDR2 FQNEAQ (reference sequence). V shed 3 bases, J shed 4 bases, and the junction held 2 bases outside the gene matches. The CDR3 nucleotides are TGTGCCAGCAGCTTTCGACAGGGCTATGGCTACACCTTC. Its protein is CASSFRQGYGYTF. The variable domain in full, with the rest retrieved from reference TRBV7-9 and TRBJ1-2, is DTGVSQNPRHKITKRGQNVTFRCDPISEHNRLYWYRQTLGQGPEFLTYFQNEAQLEKSRLLSDRFSAERPKGSFSTLEIQRTEQGDSAMYLCASSFRQGYGYTFGSGTRLTVV.

The CDR3 reads CASSLRAGAFF. In DNA, the CDR3 is TGTGCCAGCAGCTTACGGGCGGGGGCTTTCTTT. This chain uses TRBV7-3 with TRBJ1-1; D call uncertain. The V gene's germline CDR1 is SGHTA and CDR2 FQGTGA. The CDR3 contains 11 residues. V lost 2 bases and J 11 bases, leaving 9 bases between the germline ends.

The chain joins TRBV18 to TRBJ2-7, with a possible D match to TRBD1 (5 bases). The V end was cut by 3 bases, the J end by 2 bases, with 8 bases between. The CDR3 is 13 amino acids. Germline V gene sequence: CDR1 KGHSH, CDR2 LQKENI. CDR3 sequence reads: CASSPQDTYEQYF. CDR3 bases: TGTGCCAGCTCACCCCAGGACACCTACGAGCAGTACTTC.

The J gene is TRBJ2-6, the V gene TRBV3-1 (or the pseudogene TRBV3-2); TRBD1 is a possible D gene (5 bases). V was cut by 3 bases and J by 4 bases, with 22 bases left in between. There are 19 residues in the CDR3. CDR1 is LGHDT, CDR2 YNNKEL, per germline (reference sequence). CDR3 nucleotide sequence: TGTGCCAGCAGCCAGCTATTTTCGGACATATCTCTAGGGGCCAACGTCCTGACTTTC. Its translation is CASSQLFSDISLGANVLTF.

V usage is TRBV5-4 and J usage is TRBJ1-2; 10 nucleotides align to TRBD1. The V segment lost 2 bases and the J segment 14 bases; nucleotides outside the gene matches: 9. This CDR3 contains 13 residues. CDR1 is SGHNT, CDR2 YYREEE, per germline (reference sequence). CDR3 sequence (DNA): TGTGCCAGCAGCTTAGGACAGGGGGAAAACTTGACCTTC. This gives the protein CASSLGQGENLTF.

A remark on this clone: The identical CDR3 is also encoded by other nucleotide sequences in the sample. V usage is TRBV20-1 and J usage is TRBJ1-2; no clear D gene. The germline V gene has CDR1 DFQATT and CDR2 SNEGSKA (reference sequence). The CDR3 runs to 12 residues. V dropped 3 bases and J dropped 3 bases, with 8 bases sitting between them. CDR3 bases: TGCAGTGCTAGTCTCAGCGACTATGGCTACACCTTC. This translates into CSASLSDYGYTF.

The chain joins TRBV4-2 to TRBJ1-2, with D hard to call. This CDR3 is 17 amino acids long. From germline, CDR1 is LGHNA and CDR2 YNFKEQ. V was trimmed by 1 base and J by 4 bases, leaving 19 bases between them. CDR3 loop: CASSQVAKSSSLYGYTF. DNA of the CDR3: TGTGCCAGCAGCCAAGTAGCAAAGTCTTCTTCTCTCTATGGCTACACCTTC.

CDR3 region: CASSRDIVYTDTQYF. In nucleotides, the CDR3 is TGTGCCAGCAGCCGCGACATCGTTTACACAGATACGCAGTATTTT. The chain combines TRBV6-2 or TRBV6-3 with TRBJ2-3, with D uncertain. The CDR3 runs to 15 residues. Trimming pared 6 bases from V and 2 bases from J, leaving 15 bases between. The germline V gene has CDR1 MNHEY and CDR2 SVGEGT.

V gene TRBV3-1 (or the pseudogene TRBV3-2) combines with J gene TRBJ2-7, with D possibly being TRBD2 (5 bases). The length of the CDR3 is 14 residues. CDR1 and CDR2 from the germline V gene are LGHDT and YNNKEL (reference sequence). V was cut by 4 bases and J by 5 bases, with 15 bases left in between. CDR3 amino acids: CASSRVLGSHEQYF. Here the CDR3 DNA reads TGTGCCAGCAGCCGGGTCTTAGGGAGCCACGAGCAGTACTTC.

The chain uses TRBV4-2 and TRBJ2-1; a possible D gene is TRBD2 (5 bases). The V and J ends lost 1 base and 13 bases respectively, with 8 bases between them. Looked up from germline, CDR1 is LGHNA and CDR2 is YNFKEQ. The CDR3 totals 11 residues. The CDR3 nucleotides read TGTGCCAGCAGCCAAGCGCTAGCTCAGTTCTTC. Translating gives CASSQALAQFF.

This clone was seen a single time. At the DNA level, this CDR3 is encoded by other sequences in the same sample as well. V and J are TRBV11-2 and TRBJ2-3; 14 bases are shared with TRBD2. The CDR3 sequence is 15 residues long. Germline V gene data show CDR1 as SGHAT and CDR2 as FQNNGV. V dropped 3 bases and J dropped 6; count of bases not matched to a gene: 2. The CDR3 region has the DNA TGTGCCAGCAGCTTGGGACTAGCGGGAGCGGATACGCAGTATTTT. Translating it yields CASSLGLAGADTQYF.

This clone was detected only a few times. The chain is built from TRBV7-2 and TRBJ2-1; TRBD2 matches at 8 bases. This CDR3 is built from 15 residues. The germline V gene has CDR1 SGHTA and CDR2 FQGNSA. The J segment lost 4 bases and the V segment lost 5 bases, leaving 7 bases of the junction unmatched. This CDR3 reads CASSPYGGEYNEQFF. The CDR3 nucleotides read TGTGCCAGCAGCCCATACGGGGGGGAGTACAATGAGCAGTTCTTC.

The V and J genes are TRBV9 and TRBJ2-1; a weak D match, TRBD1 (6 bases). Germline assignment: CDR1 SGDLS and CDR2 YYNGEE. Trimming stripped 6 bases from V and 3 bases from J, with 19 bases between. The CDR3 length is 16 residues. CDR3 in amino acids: CASTRTPTGLYNEQFF. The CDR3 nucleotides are TGTGCCAGCACCCGAACTCCAACAGGGCTCTACAATGAGCAGTTCTTC.

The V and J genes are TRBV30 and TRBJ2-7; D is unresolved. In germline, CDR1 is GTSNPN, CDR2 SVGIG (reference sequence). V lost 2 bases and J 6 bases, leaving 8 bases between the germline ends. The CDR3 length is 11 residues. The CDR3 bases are TGTGCCTGGAGTCGGCAGGCCGAGCAGTACTTC. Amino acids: CAWSRQAEQYF.

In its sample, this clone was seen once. CDR3: CATRDRATNEKLFF. CDR3 nucleotide sequence: TGTGCCACTCGGGACAGGGCCACTAATGAAAAACTGTTTTTT. This rearrangement joins TRBV6-5 to TRBJ1-4, with 9 bases matching TRBD1. Losses at the gene ends were 10 bases for V and 2 bases for J; bases not matched to a gene: 5. Germline loops: CDR1 MNHEY, CDR2 SVGAGI. The CDR3 runs to 14 residues.

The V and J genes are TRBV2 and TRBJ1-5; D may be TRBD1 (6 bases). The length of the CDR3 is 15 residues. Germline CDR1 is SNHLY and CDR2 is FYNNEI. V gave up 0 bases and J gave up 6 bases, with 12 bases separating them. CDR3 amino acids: CASSEARGASQPQHF. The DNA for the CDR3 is TGTGCCAGCAGTGAAGCGCGGGGGGCGAGTCAGCCCCAGCATTTT.

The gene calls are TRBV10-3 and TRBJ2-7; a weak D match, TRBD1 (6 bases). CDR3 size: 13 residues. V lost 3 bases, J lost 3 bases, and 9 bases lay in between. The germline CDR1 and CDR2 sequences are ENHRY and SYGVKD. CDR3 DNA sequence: TGTGCCATCAGTGAAGGGGGTCGCTACGAGCAGTACTTC. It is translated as CAISEGGRYEQYF.

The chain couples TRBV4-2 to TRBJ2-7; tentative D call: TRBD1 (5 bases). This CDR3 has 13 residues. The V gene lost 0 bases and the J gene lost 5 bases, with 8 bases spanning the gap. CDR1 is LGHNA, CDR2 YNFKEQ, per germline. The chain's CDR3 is CASSQEGVHEQYF. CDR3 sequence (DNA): TGTGCCAGCAGCCAAGAAGGGGTCCACGAGCAGTACTTC.

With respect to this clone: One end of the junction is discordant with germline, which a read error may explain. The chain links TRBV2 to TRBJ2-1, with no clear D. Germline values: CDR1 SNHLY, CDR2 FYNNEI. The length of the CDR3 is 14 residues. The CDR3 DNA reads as TGTGCCAGCAGGGAAGAGTCCAGGTACAATGAGCAGTTCTTC. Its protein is CASREESRYNEQFF.

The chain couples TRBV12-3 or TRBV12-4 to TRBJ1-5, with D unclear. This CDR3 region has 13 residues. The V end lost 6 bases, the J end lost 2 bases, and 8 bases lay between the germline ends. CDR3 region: CASRNGGNQPQHF. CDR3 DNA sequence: TGTGCCAGCAGAAACGGGGGCAATCAGCCCCAGCATTTT.

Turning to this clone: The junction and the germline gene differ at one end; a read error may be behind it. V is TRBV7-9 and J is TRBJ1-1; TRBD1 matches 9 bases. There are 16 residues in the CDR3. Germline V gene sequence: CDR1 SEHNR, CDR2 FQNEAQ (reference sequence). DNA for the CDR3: TGTGCCAGCAGCTTTGGGAGGACAGGGGTGAACTCTGAAGCTTTCTTT. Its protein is CASSFGRTGVNSEAFF. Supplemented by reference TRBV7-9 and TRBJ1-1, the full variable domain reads DTGVSQNPRHKITKRGQNVTFRCDPISEHNRLYWYRQTLGQGPEFLTYFQNEAQLEKSRLLSDRFSAERPKGSFSTLEIQRTEQGDSAMYLCASSFGRTGVNSEAFFGQGTRLTVV.